These 7 T cell receptor beta chains were sequenced from one sample in a study of regulatory T cells in long-lasting Graves disease (dated by TCRdb to about 2021). The time point label of this sample denotes: newly diagnosed GD, antithyroid drugs for less than 3 months. For both TCR sequencing and RNA sequencing, RNA was extracted from PBMCs in TRIzol. The method behind the library was multiplex PCR. Sequencing took place on an Illumina HiSeq 4000. CDR3 regions were amplified by Arm-PCR with iRepertoire HTBI primers to construct TCR beta libraries. TCRdb itself trimmed the public reads at Q25 with fastp, ran MiXCR and retained productive beta chains. Rows are combined by CDR3 protein, so each entry shows the most common genes and DNA. The sample yields under 250,000 distinct CDR3 sequences; roughly 19% were counted once. Clones ranked in the top ten supply 10% to 15% of the sample. These data were likewise used in another study, on T cells in Graves' hyperthyroidism and ophthalmopathy.

Specimen: peripheral blood mononuclear cells (PBMCs), collected at new diagnosis, from a patient treated with antithyroid drugs. Receptor source: a woman aged 25 to 39 with Graves disease. Donor details come from another sample of the same person, matched by shared clones.

As regards this clonotype: Its ends do not fully match the called genes, so a read error is possible. The V gene is TRBV7-9, the J gene TRBJ2-7; D gene ambiguous. The CDR3 runs to 14 residues. Germline V gene lookup returns CDR1 SEHNR and CDR2 FQNEAQ (reference sequence). The CDR3 DNA reads as TGTGCCAGCAACGTCCGGGCCAGCTCCGACGAGCAGTACTTC. Amino acid sequence: CASNVRASSDEQYF. Supplemented by reference TRBV7-9 and TRBJ2-7, the full variable domain reads DTGVSQNPRHKITKRGQNVTFRCDPISEHNRLYWYRQTLGQGPEFLTYFQNEAQLEKSRLLSDRFSAERPKGSFSTLEIQRTEQGDSAMYLCASNVRASSDEQYFGPGTRLTVT.

This clonotype came up many times. This sequence joins TRBV5-5 and TRBJ2-3; no definite D call. Germline-derived CDR1 and CDR2 are SGHKS and YYEKEE (reference sequence). The CDR3 length is 12 residues. Between the trimmed V and J ends, which lost 0 bases and 4 bases, there was a span of 3 bases. For the CDR3, the DNA is TGTGCCAGCAGCTTGGACCCAGATACGCAGTATTTT. Translation: CASSLDPDTQYF.

This clonotype was detected many times. The genes are TRBV6-1 and TRBJ2-5; TRBD2 matches at 13 bases. The V segment lost 5 bases and the J segment 4 bases; nucleotides outside the gene matches: 4. The CDR3 runs 15 residues. The germline V gene encodes CDR1 MNHNS and CDR2 SASEGT. The CDR3 spells CASSTLAGGPETQYF. DNA of the CDR3: TGTGCCAGCAGTACACTAGCGGGAGGGCCAGAGACCCAGTACTTC.

This clonotype showed up many times. In DNA, the CDR3 is TGTGCCAGCAGCCAGGGAAGAGATACGCAGTATTTT. This translates into CASSQGRDTQYF. The chain recombines TRBV7-3 with TRBJ2-3, with D tentatively TRBD1 (5 bases). Germline V lookup: CDR1 SGHTA, CDR2 FQGTGA. CDR3 length: 12 amino acids. V dropped 5 bases and J dropped 5 bases, with 8 bases sitting between them.

This clonotype was observed at least ten times. The chain joins TRBV19 to TRBJ1-2, with 7 bases identical to TRBD1. Germline CDR1 is LNHDA and CDR2 is SQIVND (reference sequence). The length of the CDR3 is 16 residues. V shed 5 bases and J 3 bases; nucleotides not matched to a gene: 12. CDR3 loop: CASSGQETQDDYGYTF. The CDR3 DNA reads TGTGCCAGTAGTGGACAGGAGACCCAGGACGACTATGGCTACACCTTC.

This clonotype showed up many times. This sequence joins TRBV20-1 and TRBJ2-1; the D is unclear. This CDR3 is 15 amino acids long. The germline CDR1 and CDR2 sequences are DFQATT and SNEGSKA (reference sequence). Trimming cost V 3 bases and J 0 bases, with 12 bases left between them. CDR3 residues: CSASPSAGSYNEQFF. CDR3 nucleotide sequence: TGCAGTGCTAGTCCTTCGGCAGGCTCCTACAATGAGCAGTTCTTC.

The chain combines TRBV28 with TRBJ1-1; possible D gene TRBD1, 5 bases. Germline CDR1 reads MDHEN; CDR2 reads SYDVKM. Trimming took 7 bases from V and 1 from J, leaving 13 bases between them. This CDR3 region has 14 residues. As DNA, the CDR3 is TGTGCCAGCACCTGGGACGGAGAGAACACTGAAGCTTTCTTT. Protein: CASTWDGENTEAFF. Supplemented by reference TRBV28 and TRBJ1-1, the full variable domain reads DVKVTQSSRYLVKRTGEKVFLECVQDMDHENMFWYRQDPGLGLRLIYFSYDVKMKEKGDIPEGYSVSREKKERFSLILESASTNQTSMYLCASTWDGENTEAFFGQGTRLTVV.